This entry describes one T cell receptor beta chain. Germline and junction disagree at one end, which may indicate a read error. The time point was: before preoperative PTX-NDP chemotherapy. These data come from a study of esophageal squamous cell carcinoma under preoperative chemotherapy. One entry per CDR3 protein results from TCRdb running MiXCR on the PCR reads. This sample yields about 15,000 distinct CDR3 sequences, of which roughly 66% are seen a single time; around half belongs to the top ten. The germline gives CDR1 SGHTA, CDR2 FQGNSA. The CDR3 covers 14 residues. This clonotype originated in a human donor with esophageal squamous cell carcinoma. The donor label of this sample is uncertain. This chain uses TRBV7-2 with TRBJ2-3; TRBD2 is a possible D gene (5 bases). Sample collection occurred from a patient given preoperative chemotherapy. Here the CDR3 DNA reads TGTGCCGGCAGCGTGGCCAGTAGCGAAGAGACCCAGTATTTC. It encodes CAGSVASSEETQYF.